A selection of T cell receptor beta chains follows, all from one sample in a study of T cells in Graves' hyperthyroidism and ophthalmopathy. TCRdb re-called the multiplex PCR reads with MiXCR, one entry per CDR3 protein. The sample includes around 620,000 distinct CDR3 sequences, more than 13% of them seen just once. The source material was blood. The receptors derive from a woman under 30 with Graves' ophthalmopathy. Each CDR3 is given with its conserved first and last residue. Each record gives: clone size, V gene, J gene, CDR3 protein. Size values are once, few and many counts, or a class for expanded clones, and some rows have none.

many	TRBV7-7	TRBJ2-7	CASSPSQSYEQYF
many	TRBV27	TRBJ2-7	CASSLSGSGRGYEQYF
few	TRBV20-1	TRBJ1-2	CSARGIGAPVYGYTF
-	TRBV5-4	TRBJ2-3	CASSPGYGGDTDTQYF
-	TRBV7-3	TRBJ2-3	CASSSGGLAGNTDTQYF
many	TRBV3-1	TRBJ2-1	CASPDFLQVGSPGYNEQFF
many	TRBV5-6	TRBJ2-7	CASSLVLRPYEQYF
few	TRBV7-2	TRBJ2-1	CASSIRFSSYNEQFF
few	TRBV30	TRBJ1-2	CAWSALRQGGGYTF
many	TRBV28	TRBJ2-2	CASSSPGLAGINTGELFF
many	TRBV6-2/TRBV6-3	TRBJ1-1	CASSYTGYRLRNTEAFF
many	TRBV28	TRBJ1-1	CASGGHMNTEAFF
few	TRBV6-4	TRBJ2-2	CASSPTGDTGELFF
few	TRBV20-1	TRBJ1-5	CSARAPPGQGANSNQPQHF
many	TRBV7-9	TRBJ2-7	CASSPVLAGGSYEQYF
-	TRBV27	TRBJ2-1	CASSSVTAYNEQFF
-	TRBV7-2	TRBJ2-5	CASSQDTVIETQYF
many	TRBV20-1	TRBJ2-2	CSAGGHINTGELFF
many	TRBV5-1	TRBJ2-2	CASRTSGRSDTGELFF
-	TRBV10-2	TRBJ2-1	CASSESSGRGDYEQFF
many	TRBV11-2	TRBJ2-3	CASRRLAGSTDTQYF
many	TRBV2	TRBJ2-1	CASIELGTSGRGGYNEQFF
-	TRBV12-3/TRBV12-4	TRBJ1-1	CASSYGVNAEAFF
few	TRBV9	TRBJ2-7	CASSEGGLTGSYEQYF
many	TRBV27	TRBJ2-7	CASSRGRTGTEYEQYF
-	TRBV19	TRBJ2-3	CASSNLGLEGSDTQYF
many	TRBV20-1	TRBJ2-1	CSARDGTSEDEQFF
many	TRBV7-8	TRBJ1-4	CASSLVGWNEKLFF
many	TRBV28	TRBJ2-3	CASSLIRGGGLTDTQYF
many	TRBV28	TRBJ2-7	CASSPGSRYEQYF
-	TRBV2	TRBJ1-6	CASSRDRGHGNSPLHF
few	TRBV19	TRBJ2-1	CASSSPGDPGSNEQFF
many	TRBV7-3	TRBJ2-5	CASSLGQRETQYF
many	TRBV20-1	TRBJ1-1	CSARLTQGQGGNTEAFF
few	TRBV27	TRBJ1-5	CASAAGSTNQPQHF
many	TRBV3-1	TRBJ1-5	CASSQDTTVGQPQHF
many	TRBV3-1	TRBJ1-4	CASSQVGGGDSTEKLFF
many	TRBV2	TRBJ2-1	CASITQGASYNEQFF
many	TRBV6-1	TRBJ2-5	CASRRPGEETQYF
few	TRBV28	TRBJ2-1	CASSLRGPTYNEQFF
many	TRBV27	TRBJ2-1	CATRPSAYNEQFF
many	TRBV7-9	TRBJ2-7	CASSFSGTVPSEQYF
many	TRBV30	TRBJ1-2	CAWSISRGGYTF
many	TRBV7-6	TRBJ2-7	CASSLASGKWYEQYF
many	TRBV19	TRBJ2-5	CASTTPGQGGETQYF
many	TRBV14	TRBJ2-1	CASSQEAGRLIEQFF
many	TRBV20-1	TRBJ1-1	CSARALGGAGTEAFF
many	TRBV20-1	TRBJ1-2	CSAGETGGANGYTF
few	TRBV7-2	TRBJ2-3	CASSPTGGGVTDTQYF